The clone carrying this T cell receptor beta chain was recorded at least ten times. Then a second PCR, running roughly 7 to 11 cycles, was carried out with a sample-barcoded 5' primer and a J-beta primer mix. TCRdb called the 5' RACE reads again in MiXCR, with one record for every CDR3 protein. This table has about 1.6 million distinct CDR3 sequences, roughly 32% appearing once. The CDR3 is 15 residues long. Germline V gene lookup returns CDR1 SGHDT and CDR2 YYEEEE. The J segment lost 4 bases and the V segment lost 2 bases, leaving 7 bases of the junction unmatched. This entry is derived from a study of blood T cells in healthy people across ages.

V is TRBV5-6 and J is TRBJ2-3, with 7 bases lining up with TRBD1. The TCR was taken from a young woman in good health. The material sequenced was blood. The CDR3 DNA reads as TGTGCCAGCAGCTTAGAGACAGGGTACGCAGATACGCAGTATTTT. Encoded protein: CASSLETGYADTQYF.